This note documents a single TCR beta chain sequence. CDR1 and CDR2 (germline): MNHEY, SVGAGI. The CDR3 has 13 amino acids. Trimming left V 1 base short and J 5 bases short, with 8 bases between. This record comes from a study of control samples from healthy donors and cancer patients. TCRdb's copy holds only in-frame clones and misses some; the assay was immunoSEQ multiplex PCR. The sample records more than 110,000 clones, roughly 90% being singletons. This clonotype was sampled from a man aged 30-40 years in good health. The V call is TRBV6-5, the J call TRBJ1-1; D not certain. Sequenced material: blood. CDR3 residues: CASSYFVGTEAFF. Written as DNA, the CDR3 is TGTGCCAGCAGTTACTTTGTCGGGACTGAAGCTTTCTTT.